The present T cell receptor beta chain was sequenced within a study of CD8 T cells in Susac syndrome. The sequenced target, TCR beta, came from blood CD8+ and CD4+ T cells. The healthy controls were matched to patients by age and sex. TEMRA cells were FACS-enriched, and CD8+ and CD4+ T cells were isolated negatively. The germline V and J ends were trimmed by 0 bases and 4 bases, with 12 bases remaining between them. This CDR3 comprises 15 residues. Germline lookup yields CDR1 SGHAT and CDR2 FQDESV (reference sequence). Random hexamers served to reverse transcribe roughly 0.45 to 1 ug RNA. Amplification of TCR beta CDR3 was carried out by immunoSEQ multiplex PCR, which covered 54 Vbeta and 13 Jbeta segments. MiXCR was run by TCRdb on the immunoSEQ multiplex PCR reads, yielding one entry per CDR3 protein. The sample consists of about 210,000 distinct CDR3 sequences, approximately 95% of them appearing once.

The sequencing input was CD4+ T cells from PBMCs. The chain recombines TRBV11-1 with TRBJ2-5; D uncertain. The clonotype was recovered from a human donor in good health. The CDR3, as DNA: TGTGCCAGCAGCTTAGCGCGTAGCAGCTTAGAGACCCAGTACTTC. It translates to CASSLARSSLETQYF.